Each of the 9 T cell receptor beta chains below was sequenced from the same sample in a study of T cells in localized non-small cell lung cancer. Sequencing was performed with immunoSEQ multiplex PCR; in TCRdb, only in-frame clones are kept and a portion is missing. The sample yields about 40,000 clones, 75% to 95% seen once. Sequencing used PBMCs, obtained before any cancer treatment. The receptor source for this set is a woman between 40 and 69 years old with stage II lung adenocarcinoma.

This clone was recorded only once. The J gene is TRBJ1-4, the V gene TRBV7-9; the D is unclear. CDR3 length: 15 residues. The V end lost 2 bases, the J end lost 6 bases, and 13 bases lay between the germline ends. The V gene's germline CDR1 is SEHNR and CDR2 FQNEAQ (reference sequence). CDR3 DNA sequence: TGTGCCAGCAGCTTAATCGACTGGAGGGATGAAAAACTGTTTTTT. Translated: CASSLIDWRDEKLFF.

The chain is built from TRBV18 and TRBJ1-1, with D maybe TRBD1 (6 bases). Germline CDR1 reads KGHSH; CDR2 reads LQKENI. This CDR3 spans 14 amino acids. V gave up 6 bases and J gave up 1 base, with 12 bases separating them. DNA of the CDR3: TGTGCCAGCTCCTCGGGGGCGGGGAACACTGAAGCTTTCTTT. This sequence encodes CASSSGAGNTEAFF.

V and J are TRBV19 and TRBJ2-7; the D gene is possibly TRBD1 (6 bases). The V end lost 1 base, the J end lost 2 bases, and 12 bases lay between the germline ends. Germline CDR1 is LNHDA and CDR2 is SQIVND (reference sequence). This CDR3 contains 15 residues. The CDR3 region is CASSIATGAAYEQYF. The CDR3 nucleotides read TGTGCCAGTAGTATAGCGACAGGCGCCGCCTACGAGCAGTACTTC.

This clone was found once. The chain couples TRBV7-2 to TRBJ2-1; 7 bases match TRBD1. V gave up 4 bases and J gave up 4 bases; unmatched junction bases: 10. The CDR3 runs 16 residues. CDR1 and CDR2 (germline): SGHTA, FQGNSA. The CDR3 DNA reads as TGTGCCAGCAGCTCCCCCGGACAGGTCTTATACAATGAGCAGTTCTTC. Translating it yields CASSSPGQVLYNEQFF.

CDR3 residues: CASAPWGFSRETQYF. As DNA, the CDR3 is TGTGCCAGCGCCCCCTGGGGATTCTCCAGAGAGACCCAGTACTTC. The rearrangement joins TRBV27 to TRBJ2-5; no reliable D call. The CDR3 consists of 15 residues. V was shortened by 8 bases and J by 4 bases, with 20 bases between the two germline ends. The germline gives CDR1 MNHEY, CDR2 SMNVEV (reference sequence).

The chain recombines TRBV10-2 with TRBJ2-5; TRBD1 might be the D (6 bases). The V end was cut by 6 bases, the J end by 3 bases, with 8 bases between. The germline V gene has CDR1 WSHSY and CDR2 SAAADI. There are 12 residues in the CDR3. CDR3 loop: CASRSGEETQYF. Here the CDR3 DNA reads TGCGCCAGCAGGTCAGGGGAAGAGACCCAGTACTTC.

The chain couples TRBV5-3 to TRBJ1-6, with D uncertain. Being an ORF, TRBV5-3 has a function that is uncertain. V was shortened by 2 bases and J by 10 bases, with 4 bases between the two germline ends. This CDR3 comprises 11 residues. The CDR3 sequence is CARSLGSPLHF. The CDR3, as DNA: TGTGCCAGAAGCTTAGGATCACCCCTCCACTTT.

This chain connects TRBV7-6 to TRBJ2-1; maybe TRBD2 (7 bases). The germline V gene has CDR1 SGHVS and CDR2 FNYEAQ. The CDR3 is 16 amino acids. Trimming stripped 4 bases from V and 9 bases from J, with 22 bases between. CDR3 bases: TGTGCCAGCAGCTGGAGTGGGGGGGCGGCGTCTAGTGAGCAGTTCTTC. Translation gives CASSWSGGAASSEQFF.

The rearrangement uses TRBV28 and TRBJ2-7, with D possibly matching TRBD2 (5 bases). V dropped 5 bases and J dropped 2 bases, with 22 bases sitting between them. This CDR3 has 17 residues. Germline V gene data show CDR1 as MDHEN and CDR2 as SYDVKM. In nucleotides, the CDR3 is TGTGCCAGCAGTCCCCAGAGTATTGGGAGAGGGACCTACGAGCAGTACTTC. The encoded protein is CASSPQSIGRGTYEQYF.